Listed here are 25 T cell receptor beta chains from one sample, sequenced in a study of blood T cell repertoires in COVID-19. The method was immunoSEQ multiplex PCR; TCRdb's version includes in-frame clones alone and lacks a portion of them. This table has fewer than 350,000 clones, around 85% appearing once. The sample comprised PBMCs or T cells enriched from blood (not recorded which). The source is a woman in her thirties or forties who had recovered from COVID-19.

The chain employs TRBV3-1 (or the pseudogene TRBV3-2) and TRBJ2-2, with TRBD2 matching 10 bases. J gave up 5 bases and V 8 bases, and 5 bases lay outside the gene matches. The germline V gene encodes CDR1 LGHDT and CDR2 YNNKEL (reference sequence). CDR3 size: 14 residues. The CDR3 region is CASRELAGTGELFF. The DNA for the CDR3 is TGTGCCAGCCGAGAACTAGCGGGGACCGGGGAGCTGTTTTTT.

The chain couples TRBV2 to TRBJ1-1; D uncertain. The length of the CDR3 is 13 residues. Trimming removed 6 bases from V and 7 bases from J, with 15 bases in between. Germline V lookup: CDR1 SNHLY, CDR2 FYNNEI. The CDR3 region has the DNA TGTGCCAGCAGATCGGACTTTGAAATTGAAGCTTTCTTT. Protein sequence: CASRSDFEIEAFF. Variable domain in full (rest from reference TRBV2 and TRBJ1-1): EPEVTQTPSHQVTQMGQEVILRCVPISNHLYFYWYRQILGQKVEFLVSFYNNEISEKSEIFDDQFSVERPDGSNFTLKIRSTKLEDSAMYFCASRSDFEIEAFFGQGTRLTVV.

The chain combines TRBV5-1 with TRBJ2-1; 14 positions match TRBD2. Per the germline V gene, CDR1 is SGHRS and CDR2 is YFSETQ. V was pared by 4 bases and J by 7 bases, with 7 bases of the junction left unmatched. The CDR3 is 16 amino acids. CDR3 amino acids: CASSGGLAGGGNEQFF. The CDR3 nucleotides are TGCGCCAGCAGCGGCGGACTAGCGGGAGGTGGTAATGAGCAGTTCTTC.

A remark on this clone: Compared with germline, one end of the junction differs, possibly owing to a read error. The J gene is TRBJ2-1, the V gene TRBV4-2; D is possibly TRBD2 (6 bases). The CDR3 contains 12 residues. The germline CDR1 and CDR2 sequences are LGHNA and YNFKEQ. Written as DNA, the CDR3 is TGTGCCAGCAGCCAAGAGGGCGGGACCGGGGTCTTC. It specifies CASSQEGGTGVF.

The rearrangement links TRBV7-9 to TRBJ1-3; weak D call: TRBD1 (5 bases). The length of the CDR3 is 16 residues. V shed 1 base and J shed 0 bases, with 10 bases lying between them. Germline values: CDR1 SEHNR, CDR2 FQNEAQ (reference sequence). The CDR3 region has the DNA TGTGCCAGCAGCTTAGGGGGGGACGACTCTGGAAACACCATATATTTT. This codes for CASSLGGDDSGNTIYF.

The chain links TRBV28 to TRBJ1-1; D may be TRBD1 (6 bases). CDR3 size: 14 residues. V lost 7 bases, J lost 4 bases, and 16 bases lay in between. Germline-derived CDR1 and CDR2 are MDHEN and SYDVKM. DNA of the CDR3: TGTGCCAGCACCTTACTGCAGGGGACCACTGAAGCTTTCTTT. It specifies CASTLLQGTTEAFF.

This clone appeared a few times. Additional DNA sequences in this sample encode the identical CDR3. V usage is TRBV27 and J usage is TRBJ2-2, with TRBD2 as a possible D gene (6 bases). CDR1 and CDR2 (germline): MNHEY, SMNVEV (reference sequence). The CDR3 is 13 amino acids. Trimming left V 2 bases short and J 5 bases short, with 6 bases between. DNA for the CDR3: TGTGCCAGCAGTTTAGCGGGGACCGGGGAGCTGTTTTTT. Translating gives CASSLAGTGELFF.

V gene TRBV7-2 combines with J gene TRBJ2-2, with 7 bases fitting TRBD1. Germline-derived CDR1 and CDR2 are SGHTA and FQGNSA. The CDR3 runs 16 residues. Germline trimming cut 5 bases from V and 7 bases from J; bases unmatched to any gene: 13. The CDR3 protein is CASSLTGTAVGGELFF. The CDR3 DNA reads as TGTGCCAGCAGCCTAACGGGGACAGCAGTTGGCGGGGAGCTGTTTTTT.

This chain uses TRBV19 with TRBJ2-5, with D perhaps matching TRBD2 (5 bases). Trimming stripped 3 bases from V and 5 bases from J, with 16 bases between. CDR1 is LNHDA, CDR2 SQIVND, per germline (reference sequence). The CDR3 runs to 15 residues. The CDR3 region is CASSIIGERGETQYF. CDR3 DNA sequence: TGTGCCAGTAGTATCATTGGGGAAAGAGGGGAGACCCAGTACTTC.

DNA of the CDR3: TGTGCCAGCAGTTCCGGACAGGGGCTCTATGGCTACACCTTC. Translation: CASSSGQGLYGYTF. The chain couples TRBV28 to TRBJ1-2; TRBD1 matches at 9 bases. The V gene end was trimmed by 4 bases and the J gene end by 4 bases; junction bases not matched to a gene: 4. Germline lookup yields CDR1 MDHEN and CDR2 SYDVKM. The CDR3 consists of 14 residues.

This chain uses TRBV18 with TRBJ2-7; the match to TRBD1 covers 7 bases. The V and J ends lost 6 bases and 3 bases, in that order; junction bases with no gene match: 5. The V gene's germline CDR1 is KGHSH and CDR2 LQKENI. CDR3 length: 13 amino acids. The CDR3 DNA reads as TGTGCCAGCTCCCAGGCAGGGGGCTACGAGCAGTACTTC. Translated: CASSQAGGYEQYF.

The rearrangement uses TRBV6-2 or TRBV6-3 and TRBJ1-2; D is perhaps TRBD1 (5 bases). V was pared by 4 bases and J by 8 bases, with 20 bases between. Germline CDR1 and CDR2: MNHEY and SVGEGT. The CDR3 totals 15 residues. The DNA for the CDR3 is TGTGCCAGCAGTTCCCGCGGGACCGGGCTGGCCGGCTACACCTTC. Amino acids: CASSSRGTGLAGYTF.

V gene TRBV28 combines with J gene TRBJ2-3; tentatively, D is TRBD2 (6 bases). The CDR3 is made up of 15 amino acids. The V gene's germline CDR1 is MDHEN and CDR2 SYDVKM. The CDR3 here is CAALSGRAPGLAQYF. In DNA form, the CDR3 reads TGTGCGGCATTGTCCGGGAGAGCCCCAGGGTTGGCGCAGTATTTT.

The V and J genes are TRBV7-8 and TRBJ1-2; D not certain. From germline, CDR1 is SGHVS and CDR2 FQNEAQ. This CDR3 region has 17 residues. Trimming shortened V by 4 bases and J by 0 bases, and 18 bases separated the two germline ends. For the CDR3, the DNA is TGTGCCAGCAGCTCAACTCCTCCATTTCGGGCTAACTATGGCTACACCTTC. This sequence encodes CASSSTPPFRANYGYTF.

This clone was detected only a few times. The genes are TRBV18 and TRBJ2-1, with 10 bases fitting TRBD2. CDR1 is KGHSH and CDR2 is LQKENI in the germline V gene. CDR3 length: 16 residues. Trimming removed 3 bases from V and 7 bases from J; junction bases left unmatched: 9. The chain's CDR3 is CASSPRYLAGENEQFF. CDR3 bases: TGTGCCAGCTCACCCCGCTACCTAGCGGGAGAGAATGAGCAGTTCTTC.

The chain carries TRBV6-5 and TRBJ2-3, with D maybe TRBD2 (7 bases). This CDR3 contains 15 residues. Germline lookup yields CDR1 MNHEY and CDR2 SVGAGI. Trimming shortened V by 5 bases and J by 5 bases, and 17 bases separated the two germline ends. CDR3 bases: TGTGCCAGCAGTCTCGGGGGGACAACGAGAGATACGCAGTATTTT. Translating gives CASSLGGTTRDTQYF.

This clone was picked up a small number of times. This sample includes further DNA sequences coding for the same CDR3. The V gene is TRBV18, the J gene TRBJ1-5, with D perhaps matching TRBD1 (5 bases). The CDR3 runs 14 residues. With 6 bases removed from V and 0 bases from J, the gap between germline ends came to 9 bases. CDR1 KGHSH and CDR2 LQKENI come from the germline V gene. CDR3 coding DNA: TGTGCCAGCTCCGACAGTCTTAGCAATCAGCCCCAGCATTTT. It is translated as CASSDSLSNQPQHF.

CDR3 in DNA: TGTGCCACCGCAGACAGGAGCACAGATACGCAGTATTTT. Amino acids: CATADRSTDTQYF. The chain uses TRBV24-1 and TRBJ2-3, with D perhaps matching TRBD1 (6 bases). V was trimmed by 9 bases and J by 0 bases, leaving 9 bases between them. The CDR3 sequence is 13 residues long. The V gene's germline CDR1 is KGHDR and CDR2 SFDVKD.

V usage is TRBV28 and J usage is TRBJ2-1, with D possibly being TRBD2 (7 bases). Germline loops: CDR1 MDHEN, CDR2 SYDVKM. The CDR3 consists of 14 residues. Trimming cost V 8 bases and J 5 bases, with 16 bases left between them. The CDR3 region has the DNA TGTGCCAGCGCCTTATTGCGGGGGCACAATGAGCAGTTCTTC. Protein sequence: CASALLRGHNEQFF.

The chain recombines TRBV7-2 with TRBJ2-1; 7 nucleotides align to TRBD1. CDR3 length equals 14 residues. V was pared by 5 bases and J by 3 bases, with 4 bases of the junction left unmatched. Per the germline V gene, CDR1 is SGHTA and CDR2 is FQGNSA. The CDR3 is CASSNRGSYNEQFF. The CDR3 coding sequence is TGTGCCAGCAGCAACAGGGGAAGCTACAATGAGCAGTTCTTC. Combining the CDR3 with reference TRBV7-2 and TRBJ2-1 gives the whole variable domain GAGVSQSPSNKVTEKGKDVELRCDPISGHTALYWYRQSLGQGLEFLIYFQGNSAPDKSGLPSDRFSAERTGGSVSTLTIQRTQQEDSAVYLCASSNRGSYNEQFFGPGTRLTVL.

The CDR3 DNA follows: TGTGCCAGCAGCTTAGTTACAGCGGGAGTTCCGAGGGTCGAGCAGTACTTC. Its protein is CASSLVTAGVPRVEQYF. The chain is built from TRBV7-9 and TRBJ2-7, with 8 bases fitting TRBD2. Unmatched junction bases numbered 14, after V lost 1 base and J lost 6 bases. The CDR3 has 17 amino acids. Germline lookup yields CDR1 SEHNR and CDR2 FQNEAQ (reference sequence).

About this clone itself: A read error may account for a junction end that differs from germline. CDR3 sequence (DNA): TGTGCCAGCAGCTTATGGGGAGCCATTGCCTTC. Residues: CASSLWGAIAF. This chain joins TRBV7-2 and TRBJ2-4; TRBD2 might be the D (5 bases). The germline CDR1 and CDR2 sequences are SGHTA and FQGNSA. The length of the CDR3 is 11 residues.

This clone was recorded once. The chain carries TRBV19 and TRBJ1-2; TRBD1 might be the D (6 bases). The CDR3 totals 11 residues. Trimming pared 5 bases from V and 10 bases from J, leaving 11 bases between. Germline assignment: CDR1 LNHDA and CDR2 SQIVND (reference sequence). The chain's CDR3 is CASSGGPTYTF. The CDR3 DNA reads TGTGCCAGTAGTGGGGGCCCCACCTACACCTTC. The full variable domain, in which reference TRBV19 and TRBJ1-2 provide the parts outside the CDR3, is DGGITQSPKYLFRKEGQNVTLSCEQNLNHDAMYWYRQDPGQGLRLIYYSQIVNDFQKGDIAEGYSVSREKKESFPLTVTSAQKNPTAFYLCASSGGPTYTFGSGTRLTVV.

The chain uses TRBV7-2 and TRBJ1-2, with 7 bases matching TRBD1. The CDR3 sequence is 16 residues long. The germline V gene encodes CDR1 SGHTA and CDR2 FQGNSA. The V gene end was trimmed by 4 bases and the J gene end by 2 bases; junction bases not matched to a gene: 10. The DNA of the CDR3 is TGTGCCAGCAGCTCTCCTATCGGGACAGTCAACTATGGCTACACCTTC. This sequence encodes CASSSPIGTVNYGYTF.

The rearrangement joins TRBV4-3 to TRBJ2-2; TRBD2 agrees at 7 bases. The CDR3 loop spans 16 amino acids. With 0 bases clipped from V and 5 bases from J, the junction kept 6 bases outside the gene matches. CDR1 LGHNA and CDR2 YSLEER come from the germline V gene. For the CDR3, the DNA is TGCGCCAGCAGCCAAGATCTGACTAGCCGGACCGGGGAGCTGTTTTTT. The encoded protein is CASSQDLTSRTGELFF.